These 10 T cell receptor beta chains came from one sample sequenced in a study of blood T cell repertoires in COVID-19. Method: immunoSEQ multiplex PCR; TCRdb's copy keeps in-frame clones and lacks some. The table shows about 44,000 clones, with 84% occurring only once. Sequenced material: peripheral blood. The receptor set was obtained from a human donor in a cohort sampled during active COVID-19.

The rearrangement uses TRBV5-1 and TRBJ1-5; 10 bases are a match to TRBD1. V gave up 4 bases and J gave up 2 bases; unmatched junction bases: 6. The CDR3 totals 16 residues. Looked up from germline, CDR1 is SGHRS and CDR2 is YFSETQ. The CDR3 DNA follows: TGCGCCAGCAGCGAGGGGACAGGGGCGGGCAATCAGCCCCAGCATTTT. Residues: CASSEGTGAGNQPQHF.

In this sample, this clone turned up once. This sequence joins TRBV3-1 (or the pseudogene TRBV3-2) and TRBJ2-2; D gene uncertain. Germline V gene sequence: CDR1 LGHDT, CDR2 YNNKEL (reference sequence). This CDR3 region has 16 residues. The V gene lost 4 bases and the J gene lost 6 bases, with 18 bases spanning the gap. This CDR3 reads CASSPVLATRAGELFF. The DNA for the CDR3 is TGTGCCAGCAGCCCGGTTCTCGCTACCCGGGCCGGGGAGCTGTTTTTT.

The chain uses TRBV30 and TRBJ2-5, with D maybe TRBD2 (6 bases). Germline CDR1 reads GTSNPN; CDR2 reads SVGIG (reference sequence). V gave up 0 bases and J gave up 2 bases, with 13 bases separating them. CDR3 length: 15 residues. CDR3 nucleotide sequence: TGTGCCTGGAGTGTATCTGCGGGGCTGCAAGAGACCCAGTACTTC. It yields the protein CAWSVSAGLQETQYF.

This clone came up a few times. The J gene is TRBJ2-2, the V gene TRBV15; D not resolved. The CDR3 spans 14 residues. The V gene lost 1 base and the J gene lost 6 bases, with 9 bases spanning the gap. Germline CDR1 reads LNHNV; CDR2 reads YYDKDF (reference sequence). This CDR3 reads CATSRASSSGELFF. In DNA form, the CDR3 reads TGTGCCACCAGCAGAGCTTCTTCTTCCGGGGAGCTGTTTTTT. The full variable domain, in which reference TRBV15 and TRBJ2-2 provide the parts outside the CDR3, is DAMVIQNPRYQVTQFGKPVTLSCSQTLNHNVMYWYQQKSSQAPKLLFHYYDKDFNNEADTPDNFQSRRPNTSFCFLDIRSPGLGDTAMYLCATSRASSSGELFFGEGSRLTVL.

The CDR3 loop is CASTQGQGFATNEKLFF. For the CDR3, the DNA is TGCGCCAGCACCCAGGGACAGGGCTTTGCAACTAATGAAAAACTGTTTTTT. The chain employs TRBV5-1 and TRBJ1-4; 9 bases are shared with TRBD1. The CDR3 is 17 residues long. V was clipped by 6 bases and J by 0 bases; unmatched bases: 9. Germline CDR1 is SGHRS and CDR2 is YFSETQ.

Here the CDR3 reads CASSQERDSRAYGYTF. The CDR3 region has the DNA TGTGCCAGCAGCCAAGAACGGGACTCCAGGGCCTATGGCTACACCTTC. The chain couples TRBV4-2 to TRBJ1-2, with a weak D call TRBD1 (5 bases). Germline values: CDR1 LGHNA, CDR2 YNFKEQ. Trimming removed 0 bases at V and 4 bases at J, with 15 bases between. The CDR3 loop spans 16 amino acids.

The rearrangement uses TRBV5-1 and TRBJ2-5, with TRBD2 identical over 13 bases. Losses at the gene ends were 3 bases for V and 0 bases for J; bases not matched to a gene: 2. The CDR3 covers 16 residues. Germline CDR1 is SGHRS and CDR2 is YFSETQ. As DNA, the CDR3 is TGCGCCAGCAGCTCAGGACTAGCGGGGGACCAAGAGACCCAGTACTTC. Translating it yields CASSSGLAGDQETQYF.

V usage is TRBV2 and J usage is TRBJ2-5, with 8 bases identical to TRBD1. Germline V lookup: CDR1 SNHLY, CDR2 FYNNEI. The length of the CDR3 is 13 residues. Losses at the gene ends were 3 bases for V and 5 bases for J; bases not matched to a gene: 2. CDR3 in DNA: TGTGCCAGCAGTGAGGACAGGGCTGAGACCCAGTACTTC. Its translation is CASSEDRAETQYF.

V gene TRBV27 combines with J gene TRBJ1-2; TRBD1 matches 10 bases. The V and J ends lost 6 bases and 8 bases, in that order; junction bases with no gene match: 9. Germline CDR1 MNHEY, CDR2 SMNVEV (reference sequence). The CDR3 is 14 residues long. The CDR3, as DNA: TGTGCCAGCAGAGAAACCGGGACAGGGGTGGGCTACACCTTC. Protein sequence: CASRETGTGVGYTF.

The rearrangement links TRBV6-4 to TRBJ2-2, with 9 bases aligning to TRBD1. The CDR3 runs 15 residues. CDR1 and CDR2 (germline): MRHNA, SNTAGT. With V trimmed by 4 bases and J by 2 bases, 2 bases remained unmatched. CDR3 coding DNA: TGTGCCAGCAGTGTGGACAGGGGAAACACCGGGGAGCTGTTTTTT. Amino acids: CASSVDRGNTGELFF.